The source of this TCR beta chain is a study of identical twins. The study, taken as a whole, reports: Compared with models, monozygotic twins showed more out-of-frame TCR alpha sharing. There is a chance that invariant MAIT and iNKT cells partially muddied zero-insertion analyses.

Via MiXCR, TCRdb re-called the 5' RACE reads, giving one row per CDR3 protein. The sample carries some 690,000 distinct CDR3 sequences, 21% recorded once. In the case of this clonotype: The antigen is not known.

Germline trimming cut 4 bases from V and 5 bases from J; bases unmatched to any gene: 6. CDR1 and CDR2 (germline): MNHNS, SASEGT. The CDR3 covers 14 residues. This same sample was also taken into another study, of T cells expressing NK-cell markers. As that report states: One of the eight sequenced donors was seronegative, whereas the other seven were HCMV-seropositive. Leadership of the CD3+CD56-NKG2C+ fraction also belonged to these clonotypes in a handful of donors.

The sequence came from a young woman in good health. Sequences were obtained from PBMCs. The chain uses TRBV6-1 and TRBJ2-7, with TRBD1 matching 9 bases. DNA of the CDR3: TGTGCCAGCAGTGTAGGGGACAGGGTCCACGAGCAGTACTTC. Encoded protein: CASSVGDRVHEQYF.